The 6 T cell receptor beta chains presented below share a single source sample, sequenced in a study of identical twins. A single record per CDR3 protein comes from TCRdb applying MiXCR to the 5' RACE reads. In the table there are fewer than 550,000 distinct CDR3 sequences, over 11% of which are singletons. The same specimen was also included in a second study, on yellow fever vaccine responses in identical twins.

Sequences were obtained from CD4+ T cells sorted from blood. The receptor set was obtained from a woman aged 18-29 years in good health.

This clonotype came up many times. This chain joins TRBV15 and TRBJ2-5; 7 bases are a match to TRBD2. Germline CDR1 and CDR2: LNHNV and YYDKDF (reference sequence). After removal of 5 bases from V and 0 bases from J, the junction contained 6 bases not matched to a gene. The CDR3 length is 15 residues. CDR3 nucleotide sequence: TGTGCCACCAGCTTGGCTAGCGGAGACCAAGAGACCCAGTACTTC. Its protein product is CATSLASGDQETQYF.

This chain joins TRBV7-2 and TRBJ2-1; 11 bases map to TRBD2. From germline, CDR1 is SGHTA and CDR2 FQGNSA. The CDR3 is made up of 15 amino acids. V was pared by 7 bases and J by 2 bases, with 4 bases of the junction left unmatched. This chain's CDR3 is CASTLAGGAYNEQFF. In DNA, the CDR3 is TGTGCCAGCACCCTAGCGGGAGGAGCCTACAATGAGCAGTTCTTC.

This clonotype occurred a few times. The chain has TRBV20-1 and TRBJ1-6, with 7 bases fitting TRBD1. V was pared by 6 bases and J by 7 bases, with 6 bases of the junction left unmatched. The CDR3 has 13 amino acids. Germline CDR1 reads DFQATT; CDR2 reads SNEGSKA (reference sequence). This chain's CDR3 is CSAMTGRNSPLHF. The CDR3 region has the DNA TGCAGTGCAATGACAGGGAGGAATTCACCCCTCCACTTT.

This rearrangement joins TRBV24-1 to TRBJ2-1; the D gene is possibly TRBD2 (6 bases). The CDR3 sequence is 14 residues long. Germline loops: CDR1 KGHDR, CDR2 SFDVKD. The V end was cut by 6 bases, the J end by 2 bases, with 10 bases between. CDR3 in amino acids: CATSRRGPYNEQFF. CDR3 coding DNA: TGTGCCACCAGTAGGCGGGGTCCCTACAATGAGCAGTTCTTC.

This clonotype appeared a single time. The gene calls are TRBV11-2 and TRBJ1-6; D remains unclear. This CDR3 has 14 residues. Germline V gene lookup returns CDR1 SGHAT and CDR2 FQNNGV. The ends were cut back, 3 bases at V and 5 bases at J, with 8 bases in the middle. CDR3 sequence reads: CASSFPQNNSPLHF. The CDR3 DNA sequence: TGTGCCAGCAGCTTCCCCCAGAATAATTCACCCCTCCACTTT. The full variable domain, rest sourced from reference TRBV11-2 and TRBJ1-6, is EAGVAQSPRYKIIEKRQSVAFWCNPISGHATLYWYQQILGQGPKLLIQFQNNGVVDDSQLPKDRFSAERLKGVDSTLKIQPAKLEDSAVYLCASSFPQNNSPLHFGNGTRLTVT.

This clonotype turned up a few times. This chain uses TRBV5-6 with TRBJ1-5; possibly TRBD1 for D (5 bases). CDR3 length: 14 residues. Germline CDR1 reads SGHDT; CDR2 reads YYEEEE. V lost 0 bases and J lost 5, with 9 bases in between. The CDR3 loop reads CASSLGRAHQPQHF. The DNA for the CDR3 is TGTGCCAGCAGCTTGGGCAGGGCCCATCAGCCCCAGCATTTT.